Listed here are 30 T cell receptor beta chains from one sample, sequenced in a study of blood T cell repertoires in COVID-19. Assay: immunoSEQ multiplex PCR; the TCRdb copy retains only in-frame clones and omits some. The sample has more than 65,000 clones; 87% are singletons. The sample was peripheral blood. The receptor set was obtained from a man in his 60s with acute or convalescent COVID-19.

In DNA, the CDR3 is TGTGCCAGCAGCCCTCCGGCAGGGAGGGGTGAAAAACTGTTTTTT. This codes for CASSPPAGRGEKLFF. The chain uses TRBV7-2 and TRBJ1-4; D may be TRBD1 (5 bases). The ends were cut back, 5 bases at V and 7 bases at J, with 17 bases in the middle. This CDR3 contains 15 residues. Per germline, CDR1 SGHTA and CDR2 FQGNSA.

This chain joins TRBV19 and TRBJ1-4; tentative D call: TRBD1 (5 bases). Germline lookup yields CDR1 LNHDA and CDR2 SQIVND (reference sequence). The V gene lost 3 bases and the J gene lost 8 bases, with 16 bases spanning the gap. The CDR3 spans 15 residues. CDR3 loop: CASSIQRRQNEKLFF. The DNA for the CDR3 is TGTGCCAGTAGTATCCAGAGGAGACAGAACGAAAAACTGTTTTTT.

The sample holds one count of this clone. CDR3 in amino acids: CASSQGGGSNQPQHF. CDR3 nucleotide sequence: TGTGCCAGCAGCCAAGGTGGGGGGTCGAATCAGCCCCAGCATTTT. The chain links TRBV3-1 (or the pseudogene TRBV3-2) to TRBJ1-5, with TRBD1 as a possible D gene (5 bases). This CDR3 has 15 amino acids. V lost 1 base to trimming and J lost 4 bases, with 11 bases between them. The germline CDR1 and CDR2 sequences are LGHDT and YNNKEL (reference sequence).

The J gene is TRBJ1-2, the V gene TRBV18; 8 positions match TRBD1. The CDR3 totals 14 residues. V lost 2 bases to trimming and J lost 7 bases; unmatched junction nucleotides: 6. Per germline, CDR1 KGHSH and CDR2 LQKENI. The CDR3 DNA sequence: TGTGCCAGCTCACCAGCCGGACAGGGATCTGGCTACACCTTC. Translated, it gives CASSPAGQGSGYTF.

The chain uses TRBV4-3 and TRBJ2-7; D is perhaps TRBD2 (6 bases). CDR1 and CDR2 from the germline V gene are LGHNA and YSLEER. Trimming removed 0 bases at V and 7 bases at J, with 13 bases between. This CDR3 comprises 14 residues. CDR3 sequence: CASSQDAPGVEQYF. The CDR3 DNA reads as TGCGCCAGCAGCCAAGACGCGCCGGGAGTTGAGCAGTACTTC.

The gene calls are TRBV2 and TRBJ2-5; 9 bases map to TRBD2. Trimming cost V 0 bases and J 4 bases; bases outside gene matches: 9. Germline V CDR1 and CDR2: SNHLY, FYNNEI. This CDR3 region has 17 residues. The CDR3 region is CASSEAGLAGVGETQYF. As DNA, the CDR3 is TGTGCCAGCAGTGAAGCGGGATTAGCGGGGGTCGGAGAGACCCAGTACTTC. Combining the CDR3 with reference TRBV2 and TRBJ2-5 gives the whole variable domain EPEVTQTPSHQVTQMGQEVILRCVPISNHLYFYWYRQILGQKVEFLVSFYNNEISEKSEIFDDQFSVERPDGSNFTLKIRSTKLEDSAMYFCASSEAGLAGVGETQYFGPGTRLLVL.

The chain joins TRBV29-1 to TRBJ1-1, with D perhaps TRBD1 (5 bases). CDR3 length equals 13 residues. V was shortened by 6 bases and J by 4 bases, with 15 bases between the two germline ends. Germline assignment: CDR1 SQVTM and CDR2 ANQGSEA. The CDR3 DNA is TGCAGCGTCGGGGCCTCCGGGGGCACTGAAGCTTTCTTT. It is translated as CSVGASGGTEAFF.

The V gene is TRBV7-6, the J gene TRBJ1-4, with TRBD1 identical over 8 bases. The CDR3 runs to 17 residues. V was pared by 5 bases and J by 0 bases, with 8 bases of the junction left unmatched. From germline, CDR1 is SGHVS and CDR2 FNYEAQ. The CDR3: CASSVDRASATNEKLFF. CDR3 coding DNA: TGTGCCAGCAGCGTGGACAGGGCGTCCGCAACTAATGAAAAACTGTTTTTT.

The genes are TRBV7-9 and TRBJ2-6; D is possibly TRBD1 (6 bases). The CDR3 loop spans 18 amino acids. V lost 4 bases, J lost 3 bases, and 19 bases lay in between. Germline CDR1 and CDR2: SEHNR and FQNEAQ (reference sequence). Here the CDR3 reads CASSSPDPYRVGANVLTF. In DNA form, the CDR3 reads TGTGCCAGCAGCTCGCCCGACCCGTACAGGGTTGGGGCCAACGTCCTGACTTTC.

This sequence joins TRBV24-1 and TRBJ1-1; D is uncertain. Trimming pared 2 bases from V and 11 bases from J, leaving 14 bases between. Germline V CDR1 and CDR2: KGHDR, SFDVKD. The CDR3 runs to 13 residues. The CDR3 loop is CATSDSHHAGAFF. The CDR3, as DNA: TGTGCCACCAGTGATTCCCACCACGCCGGTGCTTTCTTT.

The CDR3 loop reads CASSEQGDQPQHF. Written as DNA, the CDR3 is TGTGCCAGCAGCGAACAGGGAGATCAGCCCCAGCATTTT. The chain couples TRBV9 to TRBJ1-5, with D possibly being TRBD1 (6 bases). This CDR3 spans 13 amino acids. Trimming stripped 3 bases from V and 5 bases from J, with 9 bases between. CDR1 is SGDLS, CDR2 YYNGEE, per germline.

The chain employs TRBV6-5 and TRBJ1-1; no reliable D call. The germline V gene has CDR1 MNHEY and CDR2 SVGAGI. This CDR3 is 15 amino acids long. The germline V and J ends were trimmed by 5 bases and 1 base, with 14 bases remaining between them. The CDR3 protein is CASSPRNRSNTEAFF. The CDR3 DNA reads as TGTGCCAGCAGTCCCCGTAACCGGTCGAACACTGAAGCTTTCTTT.

In the case of this clone: One junction end does not reproduce the germline sequence, and a read error may be involved. In nucleotides, the CDR3 is TGTGCCAGCGGCGTAGGCGGATCTAGCACAGATACGCAGTATTTT. It encodes CASGVGGSSTDTQYF. V and J are TRBV9 and TRBJ2-3; D gene unclear. CDR3 length: 15 residues. The germline gives CDR1 SGDLS, CDR2 YYNGEE.

CDR3 sequence (DNA): TGTGCCAGCACCAGGACGGGGAGAGGCACTGAAGCTTTCTTT. Translation gives CASTRTGRGTEAFF. The chain combines TRBV2 with TRBJ1-1, with D unclear. Trimming shortened V by 7 bases and J by 4 bases, and 16 bases separated the two germline ends. Per the germline V gene, CDR1 is SNHLY and CDR2 is FYNNEI. CDR3 size: 14 residues. The full variable domain, rest sourced from reference TRBV2 and TRBJ1-1, is EPEVTQTPSHQVTQMGQEVILRCVPISNHLYFYWYRQILGQKVEFLVSFYNNEISEKSEIFDDQFSVERPDGSNFTLKIRSTKLEDSAMYFCASTRTGRGTEAFFGQGTRLTVV.

In its sample, this clone was seen once. The chain couples TRBV19 to TRBJ1-6; maybe TRBD1 (6 bases). Germline assignment: CDR1 LNHDA and CDR2 SQIVND (reference sequence). The V end was cut by 3 bases, the J end by 2 bases, with 11 bases between. CDR3 size: 16 residues. The CDR3 reads CASSIPQGTYNSPLHF. The DNA for the CDR3 is TGTGCCAGTAGTATTCCCCAGGGGACCTATAATTCACCCCTCCACTTT.

This clone was found a few times. The CDR3 loop is CASRHGQFLNYGYTF. The DNA of the CDR3 is TGTGCCAGCAGACACGGACAGTTCCTTAACTATGGCTACACCTTC. The chain joins TRBV6-5 to TRBJ1-2; a possible D gene is TRBD1 (6 bases). The CDR3 is 15 amino acids. The germline V gene encodes CDR1 MNHEY and CDR2 SVGAGI. V lost 6 bases and J lost 1, with 15 bases in between.

CDR3 in amino acids: CAISEGSGELTDTQYF. CDR3 nucleotides: TGTGCCATCAGTGAGGGTAGCGGGGAATTAACAGATACGCAGTATTTT. The chain is built from TRBV10-3 and TRBJ2-3, with 8 nucleotides matching TRBD2. J was trimmed by 3 bases and V by 2 bases; bases with no gene match: 7. The germline V gene has CDR1 ENHRY and CDR2 SYGVKD. The CDR3 runs 16 residues.

This rearrangement joins TRBV2 to TRBJ2-7, with a weak D call TRBD1 (5 bases). Trimming shortened V by 4 bases and J by 3 bases, and 13 bases separated the two germline ends. This CDR3 is built from 14 residues. Germline values: CDR1 SNHLY, CDR2 FYNNEI. The CDR3 loop reads CASSGSRGSYEQYF. CDR3 DNA sequence: TGTGCCAGCAGTGGTTCTAGGGGAAGCTACGAGCAGTACTTC.

CDR3 amino acids: CSVEDSGLNTEAFF. CDR3 bases: TGCAGCGTTGAAGATTCAGGGTTGAACACTGAAGCTTTCTTT. This rearrangement joins TRBV29-1 to TRBJ1-1; TRBD1 is a possible D gene (5 bases). CDR1 SQVTM and CDR2 ANQGSEA come from the germline V gene. The CDR3 is 14 amino acids. V lost 0 bases and J 0 bases, leaving 8 bases between the germline ends.

This chain uses TRBV7-9 with TRBJ1-1; perhaps TRBD1 as D (6 bases). CDR1 is SEHNR, CDR2 FQNEAQ, per germline (reference sequence). The CDR3 spans 15 residues. Trimming removed 5 bases from V and 2 bases from J, with 15 bases in between. The CDR3 here is CASSPRGGYNTEAFF. For the CDR3, the DNA is TGTGCCAGCAGCCCCAGGGGTGGGTATAACACTGAAGCTTTCTTT. Supplemented by reference TRBV7-9 and TRBJ1-1, the full variable domain reads DTGVSQNPRHKITKRGQNVTFRCDPISEHNRLYWYRQTLGQGPEFLTYFQNEAQLEKSRLLSDRFSAERPKGSFSTLEIQRTEQGDSAMYLCASSPRGGYNTEAFFGQGTRLTVV.

V and J are TRBV12-5 and TRBJ2-5; 9 bases map to TRBD1. The CDR3 runs 15 residues. Germline CDR1 LGHNT, CDR2 FRNRAP. The J segment lost 2 bases and the V segment lost 6 bases, leaving 7 bases of the junction unmatched. CDR3: CASGLGQGRQETQYF. CDR3 DNA sequence: TGTGCTAGTGGACTCGGACAGGGGAGGCAAGAGACCCAGTACTTC. The full variable domain, in which reference TRBV12-5 and TRBJ2-5 provide the parts outside the CDR3, is DARVTQTPRHKVTEMGQEVTMRCQPILGHNTVFWYRQTMMQGLELLAYFRNRAPLDDSGMPKDRFSAEMPDATLATLKIQPSEPRDSAVYFCASGLGQGRQETQYFGPGTRLLVL.

This chain connects TRBV3-1 (or the pseudogene TRBV3-2) to TRBJ1-2; 8 bases fit TRBD1. Germline loops: CDR1 LGHDT, CDR2 YNNKEL (reference sequence). This CDR3 spans 14 amino acids. V was clipped by 3 bases and J by 5 bases; unmatched bases: 5. The CDR3 loop is CASSQRQGSYGYTF. The CDR3 DNA reads as TGTGCCAGCAGCCAGAGACAGGGGTCATATGGCTACACCTTC.

This chain uses TRBV20-1 with TRBJ2-3; TRBD2 matches 8 bases. V shed 6 bases and J 0 bases; nucleotides not matched to a gene: 8. The CDR3 covers 15 residues. Germline V gene sequence: CDR1 DFQATT, CDR2 SNEGSKA (reference sequence). Here the CDR3 DNA reads TGCAGTGCGAGTAAAGCGGGGGAGAGCACAGATACGCAGTATTTT. Translating it yields CSASKAGESTDTQYF.

The rearrangement uses TRBV10-3 and TRBJ2-3; 7 nucleotides line up with TRBD2. The CDR3 sequence is 14 residues long. J lost 1 base, V lost 11 bases, and 9 bases had no gene match. Germline CDR1 and CDR2: ENHRY and SYGVKD. CDR3 in amino acids: CASRRAGGTDTQYF. CDR3 coding DNA: TGTGCCTCCCGAAGGGCGGGGGGCACAGATACGCAGTATTTT.

The V call is TRBV3-1 (or the pseudogene TRBV3-2), the J call TRBJ2-7, with TRBD2 as a possible D gene (6 bases). The CDR3 length is 13 residues. CDR1 and CDR2 from the germline V gene are LGHDT and YNNKEL (reference sequence). With 6 bases removed from V and 6 bases from J, the gap between germline ends came to 15 bases. The CDR3 region has the DNA TGTGCCAGCAGTCCGACGGGGGACGGCGAGCAGTACTTC. Its protein is CASSPTGDGEQYF.

The V and J genes are TRBV24-1 and TRBJ2-3, with 7 bases matching TRBD2. CDR1 is KGHDR, CDR2 SFDVKD, per germline. V lost 4 bases, J lost 1 base, and 1 base stayed unmatched. The CDR3 covers 14 residues. The CDR3: CATSEAGGTDTQYF. In DNA form, the CDR3 reads TGTGCCACCAGTGAGGCGGGGGGCACAGATACGCAGTATTTT.

The chain is built from TRBV30 and TRBJ1-1; 7 nucleotides match TRBD1. The CDR3 is 13 residues long. Germline V gene sequence: CDR1 GTSNPN, CDR2 SVGIG (reference sequence). The J segment lost 4 bases and the V segment lost 3 bases, leaving 5 bases of the junction unmatched. The CDR3 sequence: CAWSGDRPTEAFF. Here the CDR3 DNA reads TGTGCCTGGAGCGGGGACAGACCCACTGAAGCTTTCTTT.

This sequence joins TRBV6-6 and TRBJ2-7; 10 bases align to TRBD2. CDR1 is MNHNY and CDR2 is SVGAGI in the germline V gene (reference sequence). There are 15 residues in the CDR3. J lost 0 bases, V lost 6 bases, and 5 bases had no gene match. CDR3 sequence reads: CASRVLAGSSYEQYF. For the CDR3, the DNA is TGTGCCAGCAGAGTACTAGCGGGGAGCTCCTACGAGCAGTACTTC.

Many counts were recorded for this clone. The rearrangement links TRBV5-5 to TRBJ1-5; D is unclear. Germline V gives CDR1 SGHKS, CDR2 YYEKEE (reference sequence). This CDR3 contains 12 residues. V was cut by 5 bases and J by 9 bases, with 12 bases left in between. The CDR3 nucleotides read TGTGCCAGCAGTTTCGCCCTAGGGCCCCAGCATTTT. As protein: CASSFALGPQHF.

The chain has TRBV6-6 and TRBJ1-4; D is perhaps TRBD1 (6 bases). Deletions cut 2 bases from V and 4 bases from J, with 11 bases between. Germline lookup yields CDR1 MNHNY and CDR2 SVGAGI (reference sequence). The length of the CDR3 is 15 residues. The CDR3 sequence: CASSYLPGDNEKLFF. In DNA, the CDR3 is TGTGCCAGCAGTTACCTTCCAGGGGATAATGAAAAACTGTTTTTT.